Listed here are 12 T cell receptor beta chains from one sample, sequenced in a study of T cells in Graves' hyperthyroidism and ophthalmopathy. It was RNA transcripts that yielded the amplified TCR beta CDR3 regions. Initially, a first-round RT-PCR of the TCR CDR3 employed the HTBI primer set. TCRdb re-derived calls from the multiplex PCR reads in MiXCR, one entry per CDR3 protein. Counted here are under 300,000 distinct CDR3 sequences, about 20% occurring once; the ten biggest clones make up over 55%. Sequencing input: blood. Receptors originate from a young man with Graves' ophthalmopathy.

This clonotype was found many times. The J gene is TRBJ1-6, the V gene TRBV27; no reliable D call. V was trimmed by 7 bases and J by 9 bases, leaving 13 bases between them. The CDR3 loop spans 13 amino acids. Germline V gene sequence: CDR1 MNHEY, CDR2 SMNVEV (reference sequence). The CDR3 nucleotides are TGTGCCAGCATGGGAGGGCTAAGTTCACCCCTCCACTTT. The encoded protein is CASMGGLSSPLHF.

Many counts were recorded for this clonotype. The chain employs TRBV30 and TRBJ2-7; D remains unclear. CDR1 GTSNPN and CDR2 SVGIG come from the germline V gene (reference sequence). The CDR3 consists of 13 residues. Trimming left V 4 bases short and J 1 base short, with 11 bases between. The CDR3 bases are TGTGCCTGGAAAGAGCTAGGGTCCTACGAGCAGTACTTC. Translation gives CAWKELGSYEQYF.

This clonotype occurred many times. The CDR3 DNA reads as TGTGCCAGCAGTTTATGGCCAGTTTCCTACGAGCAGTACTTC. Amino acid sequence: CASSLWPVSYEQYF. The chain has TRBV28 and TRBJ2-7; D uncertain. There are 14 residues in the CDR3. V was pared by 0 bases and J by 1 base, with 7 bases between. The germline CDR1 and CDR2 sequences are MDHEN and SYDVKM.

The chain couples TRBV28 to TRBJ2-1; no clear D gene. The CDR3 spans 11 residues. Germline V gives CDR1 MDHEN, CDR2 SYDVKM. Trimming removed 8 bases at V and 9 bases at J, with 11 bases between. The CDR3 region is CASRDLGEQFF. The CDR3 nucleotides read TGTGCCAGCCGAGACTTGGGTGAGCAGTTCTTC.

This clonotype was seen more than once but under ten times. V and J are TRBV27 and TRBJ1-6; D gene ambiguous. CDR3 length: 14 amino acids. Germline-derived CDR1 and CDR2 are MNHEY and SMNVEV (reference sequence). Trimming stripped 7 bases from V and 6 bases from J, with 13 bases between. The CDR3 region has the DNA TGTGCCAGCACTCGAGGGCCACTTAATTCACCCCTCCACTTT. This gives the protein CASTRGPLNSPLHF.

The chain recombines TRBV2 with TRBJ2-7; no definite D call. Germline V gene sequence: CDR1 SNHLY, CDR2 FYNNEI. V shed 6 bases and J shed 1 base, with 10 bases lying between them. The CDR3 extends over 13 amino acids. The CDR3: CASSSNESYEQYF. In nucleotides, the CDR3 is TGTGCCAGCAGCTCGAACGAGTCCTACGAGCAGTACTTC.

This clonotype was counted many times. The chain uses TRBV3-1 and TRBJ2-7; D gene uncertain. V dropped 0 bases and J dropped 0 bases, with 12 bases sitting between them. This CDR3 has 16 amino acids. Germline V gene sequence: CDR1 LGHDT, CDR2 YNNKEL (reference sequence). The CDR3 nucleotides are TGTGCCAGCAGCCAAGATTTTGCCAGGAGCTCCTACGAGCAGTACTTC. It translates to CASSQDFARSSYEQYF.

In this sample, this clonotype turned up a few times. V usage is TRBV11-1 and J usage is TRBJ1-3; D may be TRBD1 (5 bases). Trimming removed 5 bases from V and 1 base from J, with 12 bases in between. Germline lookup yields CDR1 SGHAT and CDR2 FQDESV (reference sequence). The CDR3 length is 15 residues. In DNA, the CDR3 is TGTGCCAGCAGCCCATTTCGGGGGTCTGGAAACACCATATATTTT. Translating gives CASSPFRGSGNTIYF.

To note about this clonotype: A clone one base away is much larger, so this may be a read error. V usage is TRBV5-1 and J usage is TRBJ1-1; D possibly corresponds to TRBD1 (6 bases). The CDR3 extends over 14 amino acids. With 4 bases removed from V and 7 bases from J, the gap between germline ends came to 17 bases. Germline V CDR1 and CDR2: SGHRS, YFSETQ. The CDR3 region is CASSIRGAEGEAFF. The CDR3 DNA follows: TGCGCCAGCAGCATACGGGGGGCAGAAGGTGAAGCTTTCTTT. The full variable domain, rest sourced from reference TRBV5-1 and TRBJ1-1, is KAGVTQTPRYLIKTRGQQVTLSCSPISGHRSVSWYQQTPGQGLQFLFEYFSETQRNKGNFPGRFSGRQFSNSRSEMNVSTLELGDSALYLCASSIRGAEGEAFFGQGTRLTVV.

This clonotype has only a few counts. The chain links TRBV2 to TRBJ1-5; tentatively, D is TRBD1 (5 bases). Germline V gene sequence: CDR1 SNHLY, CDR2 FYNNEI. Trimming pared 6 bases from V and 3 bases from J, leaving 15 bases between. The CDR3 loop spans 15 amino acids. CDR3 sequence (DNA): TGTGCCAGCAGCATGAACGGGGGGTACAATCAGCCCCAGCATTTT. Translating it yields CASSMNGGYNQPQHF.

There are a few counts of this clonotype. V gene TRBV5-1 combines with J gene TRBJ2-1, with D unresolved. Trimming removed 4 bases at V and 8 bases at J, with 19 bases between. Germline assignment: CDR1 SGHRS and CDR2 YFSETQ. This CDR3 spans 15 amino acids. This CDR3 reads CASSTDGRKVDEQFF. CDR3 coding DNA: TGCGCCAGCAGCACCGACGGCCGAAAAGTAGATGAGCAGTTCTTC.

This clonotype has only a few counts. This chain links TRBV6-1 with TRBJ1-5; D is perhaps TRBD1 (5 bases). V lost 1 base and J 4 bases, leaving 11 bases between the germline ends. The CDR3 contains 15 residues. CDR1 is MNHNS and CDR2 is SASEGT in the germline V gene. CDR3: CASSEGSGVNQPQHF. The CDR3 bases are TGTGCCAGCAGTGAAGGTTCGGGGGTGAATCAGCCCCAGCATTTT.